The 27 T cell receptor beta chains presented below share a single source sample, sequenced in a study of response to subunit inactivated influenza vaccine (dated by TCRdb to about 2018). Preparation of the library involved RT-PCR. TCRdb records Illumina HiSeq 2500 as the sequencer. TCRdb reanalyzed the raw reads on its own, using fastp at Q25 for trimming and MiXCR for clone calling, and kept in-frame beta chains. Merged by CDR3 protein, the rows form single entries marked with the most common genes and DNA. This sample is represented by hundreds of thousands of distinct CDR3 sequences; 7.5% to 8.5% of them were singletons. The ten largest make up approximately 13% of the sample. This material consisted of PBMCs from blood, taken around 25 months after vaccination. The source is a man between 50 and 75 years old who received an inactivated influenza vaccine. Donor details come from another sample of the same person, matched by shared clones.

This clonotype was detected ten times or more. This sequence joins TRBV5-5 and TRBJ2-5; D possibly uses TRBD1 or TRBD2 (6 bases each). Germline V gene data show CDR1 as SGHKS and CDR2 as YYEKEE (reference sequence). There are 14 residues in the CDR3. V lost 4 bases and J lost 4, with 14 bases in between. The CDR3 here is CASSLTGGPETQYF. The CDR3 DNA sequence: TGTGCCAGCAGCCTTACCGGGGGCCCAGAGACCCAGTACTTC. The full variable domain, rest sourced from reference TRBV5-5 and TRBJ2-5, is DAGVTQSPTHLIKTRGQQVTLRCSPISGHKSVSWYQQVLGQGPQFIFQYYEKEERGRGNFPDRFSARQFPNYSSELNVNALLLGDSALYLCASSLTGGPETQYFGPGTRLLVL.

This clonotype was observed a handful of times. CDR3 nucleotides: TGTGCCAGCAAAGCCGCCCATGAGCAGTTCTTC. Amino acids: CASKAAHEQFF. The chain links TRBV12-3 or TRBV12-4 to TRBJ2-1; D remains unclear. The CDR3 loop spans 11 amino acids. V was clipped by 7 bases and J by 8 bases, with 9 bases between them.

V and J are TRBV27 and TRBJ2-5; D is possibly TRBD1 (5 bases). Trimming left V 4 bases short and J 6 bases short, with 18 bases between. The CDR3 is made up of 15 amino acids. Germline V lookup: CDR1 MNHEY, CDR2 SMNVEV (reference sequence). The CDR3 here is CASSSLDRSHQTQYF. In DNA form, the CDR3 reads TGTGCCAGCAGTTCGCTCGACAGATCCCATCAGACCCAGTACTTC.

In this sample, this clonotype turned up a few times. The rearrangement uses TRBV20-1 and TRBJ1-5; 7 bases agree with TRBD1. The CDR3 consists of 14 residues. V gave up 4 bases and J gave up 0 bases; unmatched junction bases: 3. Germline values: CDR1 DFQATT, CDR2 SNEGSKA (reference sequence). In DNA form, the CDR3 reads TGCAGTGCTACACAGGGGTATAGCAATCAGCCCCAGCATTTT. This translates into CSATQGYSNQPQHF.

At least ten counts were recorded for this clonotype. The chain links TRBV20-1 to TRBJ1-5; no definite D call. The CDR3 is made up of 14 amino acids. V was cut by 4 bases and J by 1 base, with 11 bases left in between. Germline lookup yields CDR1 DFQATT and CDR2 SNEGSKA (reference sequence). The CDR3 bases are TGCAGTGCTAACCTTCGGTCCAGCAATCAGCCCCAGCATTTT. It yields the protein CSANLRSSNQPQHF.

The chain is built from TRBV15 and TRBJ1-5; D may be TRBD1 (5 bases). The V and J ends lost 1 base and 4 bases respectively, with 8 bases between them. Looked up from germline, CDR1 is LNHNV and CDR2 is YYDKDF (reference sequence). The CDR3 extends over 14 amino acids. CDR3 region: CATSRGGGNQPQHF. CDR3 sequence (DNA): TGTGCCACCAGCAGAGGTGGGGGAAATCAGCCCCAGCATTTT.

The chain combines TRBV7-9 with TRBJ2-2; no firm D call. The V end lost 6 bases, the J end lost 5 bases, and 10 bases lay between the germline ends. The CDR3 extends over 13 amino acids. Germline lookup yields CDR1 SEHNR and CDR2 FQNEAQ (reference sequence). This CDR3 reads CASRDVQTGELFF. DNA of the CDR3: TGTGCCAGCAGGGATGTACAGACCGGGGAGCTGTTTTTT.

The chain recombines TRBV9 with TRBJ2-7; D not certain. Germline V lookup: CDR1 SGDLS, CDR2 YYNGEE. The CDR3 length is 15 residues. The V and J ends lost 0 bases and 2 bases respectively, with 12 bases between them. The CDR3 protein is CASSVVPGEAYEQYF. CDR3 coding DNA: TGTGCCAGCAGCGTAGTTCCAGGAGAAGCCTACGAGCAGTACTTC. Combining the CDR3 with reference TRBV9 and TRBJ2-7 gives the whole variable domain DSGVTQTPKHLITATGQRVTLRCSPRSGDLSVYWYQQSLDQGLQFLIQYYNGEERAKGNILERFSAQQFPDLHSELNLSSLELGDSALYFCASSVVPGEAYEQYFGPGTRLTVT.

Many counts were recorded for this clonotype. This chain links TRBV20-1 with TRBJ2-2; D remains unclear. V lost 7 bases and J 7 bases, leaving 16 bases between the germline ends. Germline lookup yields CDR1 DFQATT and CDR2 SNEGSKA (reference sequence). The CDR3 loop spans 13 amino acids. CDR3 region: CSGKSRAVGELFF. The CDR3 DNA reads TGCAGTGGGAAAAGTCGGGCGGTCGGGGAGCTGTTTTTT.

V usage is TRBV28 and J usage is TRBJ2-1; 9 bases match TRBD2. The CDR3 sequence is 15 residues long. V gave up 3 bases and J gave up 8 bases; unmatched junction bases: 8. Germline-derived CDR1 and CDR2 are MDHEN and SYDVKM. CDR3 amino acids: CASSFSGSREDEQFF. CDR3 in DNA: TGTGCCAGCAGTTTTAGCGGGAGTAGGGAAGATGAGCAGTTCTTC.

In DNA, the CDR3 is TGTGCCAGCAGATCACTAGCGGGGAACTACGAGCAGTACTTC. It translates to CASRSLAGNYEQYF. V and J are TRBV6-1 and TRBJ2-7; 10 bases agree with TRBD2. The CDR3 consists of 14 residues. J gave up 3 bases and V 6 bases, and 5 bases lay outside the gene matches. The germline V gene encodes CDR1 MNHNS and CDR2 SASEGT.

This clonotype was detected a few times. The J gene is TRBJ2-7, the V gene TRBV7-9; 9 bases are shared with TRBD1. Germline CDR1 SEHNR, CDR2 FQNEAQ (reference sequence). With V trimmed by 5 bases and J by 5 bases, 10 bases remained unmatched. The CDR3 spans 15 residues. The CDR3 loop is CASSRPGTGSDEQYF. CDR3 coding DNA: TGTGCCAGCAGCCGGCCCGGGACAGGGAGTGACGAGCAGTACTTC.

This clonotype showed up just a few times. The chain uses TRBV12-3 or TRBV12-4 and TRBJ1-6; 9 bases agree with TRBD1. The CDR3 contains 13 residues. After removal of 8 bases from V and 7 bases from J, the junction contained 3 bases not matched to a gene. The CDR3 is CASADRGNSPLHF. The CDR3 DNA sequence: TGTGCCAGCGCCGACAGGGGGAATTCACCCCTCCACTTT.

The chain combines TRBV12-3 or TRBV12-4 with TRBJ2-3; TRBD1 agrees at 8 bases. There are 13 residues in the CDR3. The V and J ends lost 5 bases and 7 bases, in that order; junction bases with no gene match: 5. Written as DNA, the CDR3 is TGTGCCAGCAGTACGGACAGGGCCCATACGCAGTATTTT. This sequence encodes CASSTDRAHTQYF.

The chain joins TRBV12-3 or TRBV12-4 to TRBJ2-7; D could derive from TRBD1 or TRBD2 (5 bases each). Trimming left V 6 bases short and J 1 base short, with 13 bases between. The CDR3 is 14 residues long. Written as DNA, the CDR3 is TGTGCCAGCAGGGACGGGGCTCAGTCCTACGAGCAGTACTTC. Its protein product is CASRDGAQSYEQYF.

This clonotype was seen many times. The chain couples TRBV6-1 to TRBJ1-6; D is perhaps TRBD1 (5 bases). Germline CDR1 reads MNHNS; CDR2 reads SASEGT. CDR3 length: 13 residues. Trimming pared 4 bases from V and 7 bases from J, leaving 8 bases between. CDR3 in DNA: TGTGCCAGCAGTGGGGGGGGGAATTCACCCCTCCACTTT. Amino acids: CASSGGGNSPLHF.

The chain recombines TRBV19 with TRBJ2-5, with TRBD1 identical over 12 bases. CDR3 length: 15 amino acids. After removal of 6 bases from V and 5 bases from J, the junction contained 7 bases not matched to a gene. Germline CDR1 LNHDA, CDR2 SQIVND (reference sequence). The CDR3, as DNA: TGTGCCAGTAGCAGGGACAGGGGGCGAGGGGAGACCCAGTACTTC. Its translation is CASSRDRGRGETQYF.

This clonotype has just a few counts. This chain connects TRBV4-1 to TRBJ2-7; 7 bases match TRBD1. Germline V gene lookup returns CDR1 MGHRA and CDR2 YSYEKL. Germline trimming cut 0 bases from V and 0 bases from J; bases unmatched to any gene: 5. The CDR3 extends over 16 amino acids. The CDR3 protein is CASSQDTGVFSYEQYF. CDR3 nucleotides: TGCGCCAGCAGCCAAGATACAGGGGTCTTCTCCTACGAGCAGTACTTC.

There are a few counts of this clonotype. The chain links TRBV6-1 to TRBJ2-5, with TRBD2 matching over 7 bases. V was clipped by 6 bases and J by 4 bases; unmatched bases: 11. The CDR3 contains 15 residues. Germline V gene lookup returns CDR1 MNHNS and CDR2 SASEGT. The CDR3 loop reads CASSRGLVTLETQYF. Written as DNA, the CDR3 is TGTGCCAGCAGCCGCGGACTAGTAACCTTAGAGACCCAGTACTTC.

For the CDR3, the DNA is TGTGCCAGCAGCAAGGATTTCGGGGCAAGATGGCCCTACGAGCAGTACTTC. As protein: CASSKDFGARWPYEQYF. V gene TRBV21-1 combines with J gene TRBJ2-7; the table assigns TRBD1, which was not confirmed against the DNA. TRBV21-1 is a documented pseudogene. CDR3 length equals 17 residues.

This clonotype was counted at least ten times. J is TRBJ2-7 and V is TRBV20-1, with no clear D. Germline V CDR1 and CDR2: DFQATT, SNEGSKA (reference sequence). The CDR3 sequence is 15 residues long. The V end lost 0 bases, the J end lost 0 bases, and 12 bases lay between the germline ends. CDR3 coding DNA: TGCAGTGCTAGAGACCCCGCGGTGGACTCCTACGAGCAGTACTTC. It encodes CSARDPAVDSYEQYF.

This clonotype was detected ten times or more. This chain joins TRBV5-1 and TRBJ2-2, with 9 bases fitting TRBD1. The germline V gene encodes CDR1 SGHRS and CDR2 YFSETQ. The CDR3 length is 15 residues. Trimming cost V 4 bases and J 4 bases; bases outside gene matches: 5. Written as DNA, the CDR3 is TGCGCCAGCAGCCGGACAGGGGCCGGCACCGGGGAGCTGTTTTTT. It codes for CASSRTGAGTGELFF.

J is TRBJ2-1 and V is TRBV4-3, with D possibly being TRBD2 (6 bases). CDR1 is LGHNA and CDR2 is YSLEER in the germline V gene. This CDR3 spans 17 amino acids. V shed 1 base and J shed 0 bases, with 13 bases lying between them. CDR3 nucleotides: TGCGCCAGCAGCCAAGGGCCCCTAGCGTTCTCCTACAATGAGCAGTTCTTC. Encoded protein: CASSQGPLAFSYNEQFF.

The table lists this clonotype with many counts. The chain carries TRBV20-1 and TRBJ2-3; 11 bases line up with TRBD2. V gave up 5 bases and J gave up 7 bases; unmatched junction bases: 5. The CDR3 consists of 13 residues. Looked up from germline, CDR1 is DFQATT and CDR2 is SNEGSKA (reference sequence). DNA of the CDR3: TGCAGTGCTCCTGCTAGCGGGGGGAATACGCAGTATTTT. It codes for CSAPASGGNTQYF.

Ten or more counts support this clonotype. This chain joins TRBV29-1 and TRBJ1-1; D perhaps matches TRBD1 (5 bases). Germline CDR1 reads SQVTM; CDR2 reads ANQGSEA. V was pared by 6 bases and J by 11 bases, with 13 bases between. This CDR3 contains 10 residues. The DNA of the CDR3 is TGCAGCGTCGTGGAGGGGCGGGCTTTCTTT. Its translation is CSVVEGRAFF.

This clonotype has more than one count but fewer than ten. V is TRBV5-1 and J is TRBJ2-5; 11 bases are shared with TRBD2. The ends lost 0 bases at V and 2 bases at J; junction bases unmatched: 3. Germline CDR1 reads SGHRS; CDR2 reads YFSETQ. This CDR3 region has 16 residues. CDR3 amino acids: CASSLVASGGQETQYF. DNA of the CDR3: TGCGCCAGCAGCTTGGTCGCTAGCGGGGGGCAAGAGACCCAGTACTTC.

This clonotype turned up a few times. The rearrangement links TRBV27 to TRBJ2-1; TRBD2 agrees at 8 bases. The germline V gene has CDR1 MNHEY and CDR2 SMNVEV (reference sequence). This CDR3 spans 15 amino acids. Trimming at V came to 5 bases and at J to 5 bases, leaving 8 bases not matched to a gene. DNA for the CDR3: TGTGCCAGCAGTCCCGGGACTAGAGGGAACAATGAGCAGTTCTTC. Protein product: CASSPGTRGNNEQFF.